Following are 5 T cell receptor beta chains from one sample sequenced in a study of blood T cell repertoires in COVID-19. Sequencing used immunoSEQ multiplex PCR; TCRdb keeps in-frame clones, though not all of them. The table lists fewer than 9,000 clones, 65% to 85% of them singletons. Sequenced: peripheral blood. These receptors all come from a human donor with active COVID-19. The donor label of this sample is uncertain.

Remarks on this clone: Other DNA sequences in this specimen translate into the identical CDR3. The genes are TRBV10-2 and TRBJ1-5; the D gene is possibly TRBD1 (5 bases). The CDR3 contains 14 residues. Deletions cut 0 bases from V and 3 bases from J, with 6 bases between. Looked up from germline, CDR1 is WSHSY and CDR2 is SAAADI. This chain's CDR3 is CASSESGVNQPQHF. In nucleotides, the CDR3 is TGCGCCAGCAGTGAGTCAGGGGTCAATCAGCCCCAGCATTTT.

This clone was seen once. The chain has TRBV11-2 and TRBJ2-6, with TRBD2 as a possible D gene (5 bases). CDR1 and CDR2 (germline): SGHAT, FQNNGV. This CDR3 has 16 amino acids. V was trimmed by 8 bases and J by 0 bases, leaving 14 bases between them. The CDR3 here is CASPLGSHSGANVLTF. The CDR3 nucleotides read TGTGCCAGCCCCCTAGGGAGCCACTCTGGGGCCAACGTCCTGACTTTC.

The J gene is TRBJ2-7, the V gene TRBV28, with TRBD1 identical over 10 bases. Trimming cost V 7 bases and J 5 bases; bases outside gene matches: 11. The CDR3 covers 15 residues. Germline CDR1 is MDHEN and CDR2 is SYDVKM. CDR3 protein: CASTPTGQGFDEQYF. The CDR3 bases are TGTGCCAGCACCCCTACGGGACAGGGGTTCGACGAGCAGTACTTC.

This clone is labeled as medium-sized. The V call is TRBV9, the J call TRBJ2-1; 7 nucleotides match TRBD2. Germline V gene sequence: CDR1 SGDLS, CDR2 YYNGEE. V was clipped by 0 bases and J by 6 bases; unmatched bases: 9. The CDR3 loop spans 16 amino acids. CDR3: CASSVDMAGVGNEQFF. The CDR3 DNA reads TGTGCCAGCAGCGTAGACATGGCGGGAGTAGGCAATGAGCAGTTCTTC.

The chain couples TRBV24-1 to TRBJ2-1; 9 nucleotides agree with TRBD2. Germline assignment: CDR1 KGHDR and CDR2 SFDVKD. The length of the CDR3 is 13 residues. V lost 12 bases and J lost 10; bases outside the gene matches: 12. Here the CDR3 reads CARKTSGTGEQFF. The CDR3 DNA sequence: TGTGCCCGAAAGACTAGCGGCACGGGGGAGCAGTTCTTC.